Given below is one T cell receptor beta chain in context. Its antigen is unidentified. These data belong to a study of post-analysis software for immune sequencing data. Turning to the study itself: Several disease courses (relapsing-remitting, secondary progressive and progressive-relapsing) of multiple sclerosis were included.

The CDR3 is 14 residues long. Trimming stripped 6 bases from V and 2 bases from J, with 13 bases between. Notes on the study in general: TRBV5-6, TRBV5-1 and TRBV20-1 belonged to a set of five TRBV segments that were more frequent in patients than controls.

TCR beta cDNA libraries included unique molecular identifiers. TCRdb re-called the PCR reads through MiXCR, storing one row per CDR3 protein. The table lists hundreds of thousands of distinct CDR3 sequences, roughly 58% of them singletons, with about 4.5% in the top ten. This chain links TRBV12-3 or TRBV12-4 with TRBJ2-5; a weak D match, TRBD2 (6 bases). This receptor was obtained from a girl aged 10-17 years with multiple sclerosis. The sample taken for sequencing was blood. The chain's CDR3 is CASRSMRGQETQYF. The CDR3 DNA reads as TGTGCCAGCAGGTCTATGCGGGGACAAGAGACCCAGTACTTC.